The present T cell receptor beta chain was sequenced within a study of T-cell reconstitution after alpha-beta-depleted transplantation in children. The TCRbeta library incorporated unique molecular identifiers. TCRdb used MiXCR to reprocess the PCR reads, holding one entry per CDR3 protein. The table lists 610,000 or so distinct CDR3 sequences, 25% to 30% of them singletons. Comment on this clonotype: Its cognate antigen is unknown.

The ends were cut back, 10 bases at V and 2 bases at J, with 15 bases in the middle. The CDR3 runs 13 residues. CDR1 and CDR2 (germline): ENHRY, SYGVKD. Study-level points and caveats: Recipient T cells and thymic progenitors that survived gave rise to the high TCRbeta diversity observed at day 60 in some patients.

V is TRBV10-3 and J is TRBJ2-7; D is possibly TRBD1 (6 bases). This receptor was identified in a boy younger than two with Wiskott-Aldrich syndrome, due to receive a stem cell transplant. The sequences come from PBMCs, collected before TCRalphabeta/CD19-depleted stem cell transplant. This CDR3 is CATTLAGAYEQYF. The CDR3 region has the DNA TGTGCCACAACCCTAGCAGGGGCCTACGAGCAGTACTTC.